The entry below gives a single T cell receptor (beta chain) sequence along with its context. V shed 6 bases, J shed 4 bases, and the junction held 5 bases outside the gene matches. CDR1 is SEHNR, CDR2 FQNEAQ, per germline (reference sequence). The CDR3 extends over 15 amino acids. The source of the sample is a study of blood T cell repertoires in COVID-19. The wider study: Sites across the United States, Italy and Spain contributed samples from acute and convalescent COVID-19.

Under the authors' procedure: Reference gene primer amplification in the assay estimated nucleated cell counts. The repertoire was sequenced with immunoSEQ multiplex PCR; TCRdb's copy has only in-frame clones and lacks some. V, J and clone size are taken as reported in that table, and D and trimming were inferred from the DNA itself. The sample records about 150,000 clones, about four fifths being singletons. This receptor was identified in a man in his sixties or seventies with active or convalescent COVID-19. The chain has TRBV7-9 and TRBJ2-3; TRBD1 matches at 12 bases. Sequencing was carried out using peripheral blood. The DNA for the CDR3 is TGTGCCAGCAGAAGGGACAGGGGGCCAGCAGATACGCAGTATTTT. Protein sequence: CASRRDRGPADTQYF.